Below, 10 T cell receptor beta chains from the same sample are listed, as sequenced in a study of T-cell memory formation after mild COVID-19. A single record per CDR3 protein comes from TCRdb applying MiXCR to the 5' RACE reads. The sample holds about 84,000 distinct CDR3 sequences, over 11% seen once. Sequencing was performed on PBMCs or a T cell subset sorted from them (not recorded which). These receptors originate from an adult woman who had mild COVID-19 (a few samples of this study predate the infection). Cell type and time point are not known.

This clonotype was observed a handful of times. This chain joins TRBV6-5 and TRBJ2-5; a possible D gene is TRBD2 (5 bases). Germline V gives CDR1 MNHEY, CDR2 SVGAGI. V was clipped by 5 bases and J by 5 bases, with 12 bases between them. There are 13 residues in the CDR3. CDR3 region: CASSPRDRETQYF. The CDR3 coding sequence is TGTGCCAGCAGTCCTCGGGATAGGGAGACCCAGTACTTC.

CDR3 loop: CASSKLAGYYNEQFF. The DNA for the CDR3 is TGTGCCAGCAGCAAACTAGCGGGGTACTACAATGAGCAGTTCTTC. This chain connects TRBV9 to TRBJ2-1; 10 positions match TRBD2. J lost 3 bases, V lost 4 bases, and 4 bases had no gene match. This CDR3 spans 15 amino acids. Germline-derived CDR1 and CDR2 are SGDLS and YYNGEE.

Only a few counts were recorded for this clonotype. The chain links TRBV6-5 to TRBJ2-1; 10 bases are shared with TRBD2. The CDR3 spans 13 residues. Germline values: CDR1 MNHEY, CDR2 SVGAGI. Trimming took 7 bases from V and 4 from J; bases not matched to a gene: 1. Here the CDR3 DNA reads TGTGCCAGCACTAGCGGGGGTTACAATGAGCAGTTCTTC. Residues: CASTSGGYNEQFF.

In its sample, this clonotype was seen a few times. This chain connects TRBV12-3 or TRBV12-4 to TRBJ2-3, with D unclear. Trimming removed 7 bases from V and 3 bases from J, with 8 bases in between. This CDR3 comprises 12 residues. The CDR3 is CASKPGTDTQYF. The CDR3 DNA sequence: TGTGCCAGCAAACCCGGGACAGATACGCAGTATTTT.

This clonotype was found many times. The chain couples TRBV5-1 to TRBJ2-3; the match to TRBD1 covers 7 bases. The CDR3 runs 15 residues. The V segment lost 0 bases and the J segment 7 bases; nucleotides outside the gene matches: 8. Germline loops: CDR1 SGHRS, CDR2 YFSETQ. CDR3 residues: CASSLAQTGRNTQYF. In nucleotides, the CDR3 is TGCGCCAGCAGCTTGGCCCAGACAGGGCGGAATACGCAGTATTTT. Using reference TRBV5-1 and TRBJ2-3 for the parts outside the CDR3, the full variable domain is KAGVTQTPRYLIKTRGQQVTLSCSPISGHRSVSWYQQTPGQGLQFLFEYFSETQRNKGNFPGRFSGRQFSNSRSEMNVSTLELGDSALYLCASSLAQTGRNTQYFGPGTRLTVL.

This clonotype has just a few counts. This chain joins TRBV30 and TRBJ2-2, with 14 nucleotides matching TRBD2. Per the germline V gene, CDR1 is GTSNPN and CDR2 is SVGIG (reference sequence). Germline trimming cut 3 bases from V and 0 bases from J; bases unmatched to any gene: 3. The CDR3 is 17 residues long. The CDR3 DNA reads TGTGCCTGGAGGTGGACTAGCGGGAGGCCGAACACCGGGGAGCTGTTTTTT. Amino acids: CAWRWTSGRPNTGELFF.

The CDR3: CASSPGQTNYGYTF. CDR3 in DNA: TGCGCCAGCAGCCCCGGACAGACTAACTATGGCTACACCTTC. V gene TRBV4-1 combines with J gene TRBJ1-2, with D possibly being TRBD1 (6 bases). Trimming took off 4 bases at V and 0 bases at J, with 9 bases between the two ends. Germline values: CDR1 MGHRA, CDR2 YSYEKL. There are 14 residues in the CDR3.

This clonotype was found a few times. V usage is TRBV19 and J usage is TRBJ2-7; tentatively, D is TRBD2 (6 bases). The CDR3 contains 14 residues. CDR1 is LNHDA, CDR2 SQIVND, per germline (reference sequence). V lost 6 bases, J lost 0 bases, and 12 bases lay in between. The CDR3 DNA follows: TGTGCCAGTAGCATCGGAGGGAGCTCCTACGAGCAGTACTTC. Residues: CASSIGGSSYEQYF. The variable domain in full, completed from reference TRBV19 and TRBJ2-7, reads DGGITQSPKYLFRKEGQNVTLSCEQNLNHDAMYWYRQDPGQGLRLIYYSQIVNDFQKGDIAEGYSVSREKKESFPLTVTSAQKNPTAFYLCASSIGGSSYEQYFGPGTRLTVT.

The rearrangement joins TRBV3-1 to TRBJ1-5; possibly TRBD1 for D (5 bases). Germline V CDR1 and CDR2: LGHDT, YNNKEL (reference sequence). The CDR3 has 15 residues. Trimming pared 4 bases from V and 2 bases from J, leaving 12 bases between. Here the CDR3 DNA reads TGTGCCAGCAGCCGGGGGGGGAGAGGCAATCAGCCCCAGCATTTT. Translated: CASSRGGRGNQPQHF.

Ten or more counts support this clonotype. This rearrangement joins TRBV20-1 to TRBJ2-5; TRBD2 is a possible D gene (5 bases). Germline-derived CDR1 and CDR2 are DFQATT and SNEGSKA (reference sequence). CDR3 length: 17 amino acids. Trimming cost V 1 base and J 2 bases, with 20 bases left between them. CDR3 bases: TGCAGTGCTAGAGGTTCCCCGGACTTAGGCCCACAAGAGACCCAGTACTTC. Protein: CSARGSPDLGPQETQYF.